This TCR beta chain derives from a study of cytomegalovirus exposure and HLA in healthy donors. V was cut by 2 bases and J by 0 bases, with 5 bases left in between. This CDR3 has 14 amino acids. Per germline, CDR1 GTSNPN and CDR2 SVGIG (reference sequence). The data were produced by immunoSEQ multiplex PCR, yet TCRdb's version contains in-frame clones alone and is incomplete. Found here are about 180,000 clones, approximately 81% of them singletons; the top ten hold 16%. The origin of this receptor is a man younger than 35 in good health and CMV-seropositive. The chain recombines TRBV30 with TRBJ2-6; D not resolved. The sequencing input was PBMCs. The CDR3 DNA reads TGTGCCTGGAGTACGGGCTCTGGGGCCAACGTCCTGACTTTC. This codes for CAWSTGSGANVLTF.